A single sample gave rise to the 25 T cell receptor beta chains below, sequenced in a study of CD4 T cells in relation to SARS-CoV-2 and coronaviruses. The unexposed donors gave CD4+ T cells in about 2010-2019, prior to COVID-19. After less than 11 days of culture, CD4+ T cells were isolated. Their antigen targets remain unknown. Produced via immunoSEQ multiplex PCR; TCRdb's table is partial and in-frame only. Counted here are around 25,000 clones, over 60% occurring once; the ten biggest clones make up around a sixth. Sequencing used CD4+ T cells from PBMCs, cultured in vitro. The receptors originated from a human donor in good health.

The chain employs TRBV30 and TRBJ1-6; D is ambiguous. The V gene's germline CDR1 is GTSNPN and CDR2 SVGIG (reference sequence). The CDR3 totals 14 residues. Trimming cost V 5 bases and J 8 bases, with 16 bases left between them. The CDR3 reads CAWPQGLSYSPLHF. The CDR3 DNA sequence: TGTGCCTGGCCGCAAGGGCTTAGTTATTCACCCCTCCACTTT. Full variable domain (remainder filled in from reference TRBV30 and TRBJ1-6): SQTIHQWPATLVQPVGSPLSLECTVEGTSNPNLYWYRQAAGRGLQLLFYSVGIGQISSEVPQNLSASRPQDRQFILSSKKLLLSDSGFYLCAWPQGLSYSPLHFGNGTRLTVT.

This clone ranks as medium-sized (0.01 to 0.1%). The CDR3 reads CSVAPSSGNTIYF. CDR3 nucleotides: TGCAGCGTTGCCCCGAGCTCTGGAAACACCATATATTTT. The V and J genes are TRBV29-1 and TRBJ1-3; D gene uncertain. CDR1 SQVTM and CDR2 ANQGSEA come from the germline V gene. The length of the CDR3 is 13 residues. V lost 4 bases and J lost 0, with 7 bases in between.

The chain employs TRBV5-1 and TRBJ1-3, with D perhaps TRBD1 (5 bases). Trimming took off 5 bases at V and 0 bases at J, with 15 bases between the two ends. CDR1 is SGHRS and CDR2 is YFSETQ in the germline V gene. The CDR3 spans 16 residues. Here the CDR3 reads CASSSRDAGSGNTIYF. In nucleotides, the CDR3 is TGCGCCAGCAGTTCCCGGGACGCCGGCTCTGGAAACACCATATATTTT. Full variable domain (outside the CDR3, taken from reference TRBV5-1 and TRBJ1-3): KAGVTQTPRYLIKTRGQQVTLSCSPISGHRSVSWYQQTPGQGLQFLFEYFSETQRNKGNFPGRFSGRQFSNSRSEMNVSTLELGDSALYLCASSSRDAGSGNTIYFGEGSWLTVV.

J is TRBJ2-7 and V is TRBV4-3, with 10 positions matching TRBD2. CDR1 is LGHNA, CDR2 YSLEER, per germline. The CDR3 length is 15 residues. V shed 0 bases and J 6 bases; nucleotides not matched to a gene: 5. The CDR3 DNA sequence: TGCGCCAGCAGCCAAGATGACGCTAGCGGGAGCGAGCAGTACTTC. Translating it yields CASSQDDASGSEQYF.

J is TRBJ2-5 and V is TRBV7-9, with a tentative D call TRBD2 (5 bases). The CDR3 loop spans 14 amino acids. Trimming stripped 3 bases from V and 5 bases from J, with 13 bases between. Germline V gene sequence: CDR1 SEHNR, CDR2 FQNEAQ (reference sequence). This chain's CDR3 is CASSFGGLGETQYF. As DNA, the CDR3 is TGTGCCAGCAGCTTCGGCGGGTTGGGCGAGACCCAGTACTTC.

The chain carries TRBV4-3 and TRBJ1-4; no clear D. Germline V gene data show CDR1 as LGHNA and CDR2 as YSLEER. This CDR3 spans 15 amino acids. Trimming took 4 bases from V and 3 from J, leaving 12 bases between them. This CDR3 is CASSLRRAANEKLFF. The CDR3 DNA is TGCGCCAGCAGCCTCCGAAGGGCAGCTAATGAAAAACTGTTTTTT.

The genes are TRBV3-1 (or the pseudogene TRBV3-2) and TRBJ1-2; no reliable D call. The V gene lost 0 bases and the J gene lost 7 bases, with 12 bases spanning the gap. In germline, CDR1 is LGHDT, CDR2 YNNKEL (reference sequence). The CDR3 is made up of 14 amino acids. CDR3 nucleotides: TGTGCCAGCAGCCAAGATACGATTCGGGTTGGCTACACCTTC. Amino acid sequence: CASSQDTIRVGYTF.

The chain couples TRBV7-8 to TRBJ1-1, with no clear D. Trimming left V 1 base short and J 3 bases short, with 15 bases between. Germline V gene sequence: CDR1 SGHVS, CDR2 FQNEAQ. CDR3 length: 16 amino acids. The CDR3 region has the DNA TGTGCCAGCAGCTTAGGGGCGGCGGTCGCTTACACTGAAGCTTTCTTT. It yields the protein CASSLGAAVAYTEAFF.

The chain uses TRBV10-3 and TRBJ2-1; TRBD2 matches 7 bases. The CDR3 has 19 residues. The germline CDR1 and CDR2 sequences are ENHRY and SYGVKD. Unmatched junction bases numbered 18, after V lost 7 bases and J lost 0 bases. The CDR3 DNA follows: TGTGCCATCAAATCTGAGTCGGGAGGCGGGGAAAGCTCCTACAATGAGCAGTTCTTC. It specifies CAIKSESGGGESSYNEQFF.

This chain's CDR3 is CASRRQGSNQPQHF. The CDR3 DNA follows: TGTGCCAGCAGACGACAGGGGAGCAATCAGCCCCAGCATTTT. J is TRBJ1-5 and V is TRBV6-5; 8 nucleotides match TRBD1. V lost 6 bases to trimming and J lost 1 base; unmatched junction nucleotides: 2. CDR3 size: 14 residues. Germline values: CDR1 MNHEY, CDR2 SVGAGI.

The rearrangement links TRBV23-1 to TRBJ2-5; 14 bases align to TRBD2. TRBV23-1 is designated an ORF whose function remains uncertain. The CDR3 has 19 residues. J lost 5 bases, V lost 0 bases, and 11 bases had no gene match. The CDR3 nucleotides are TGCGCCAGCAGTCAATCCGGGACTAGCGGGGGAAGGCTCAACGAGACCCAGTACTTC. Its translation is CASSQSGTSGGRLNETQYF.

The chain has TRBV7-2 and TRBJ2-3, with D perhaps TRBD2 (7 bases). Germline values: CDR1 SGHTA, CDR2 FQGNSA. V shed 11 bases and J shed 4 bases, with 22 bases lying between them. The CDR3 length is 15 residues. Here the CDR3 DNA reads TGTGCCGAAAGTGTGGGGGGGGCCGGGGCAGATACGCAGTATTTT. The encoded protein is CAESVGGAGADTQYF. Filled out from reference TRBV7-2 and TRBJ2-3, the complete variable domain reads GAGVSQSPSNKVTEKGKDVELRCDPISGHTALYWYRQSLGQGLEFLIYFQGNSAPDKSGLPSDRFSAERTGGSVSTLTIQRTQQEDSAVYLCAESVGGAGADTQYFGPGTRLTVL.

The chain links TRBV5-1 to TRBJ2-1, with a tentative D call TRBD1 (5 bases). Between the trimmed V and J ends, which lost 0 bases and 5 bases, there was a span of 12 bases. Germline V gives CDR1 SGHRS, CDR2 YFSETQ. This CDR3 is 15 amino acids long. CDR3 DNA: TGCGCCAGCAGCTTGGAGGGCAGGGTCGACAATGAGCAGTTCTTC. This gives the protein CASSLEGRVDNEQFF. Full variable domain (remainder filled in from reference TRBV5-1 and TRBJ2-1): KAGVTQTPRYLIKTRGQQVTLSCSPISGHRSVSWYQQTPGQGLQFLFEYFSETQRNKGNFPGRFSGRQFSNSRSEMNVSTLELGDSALYLCASSLEGRVDNEQFFGPGTRLTVL.

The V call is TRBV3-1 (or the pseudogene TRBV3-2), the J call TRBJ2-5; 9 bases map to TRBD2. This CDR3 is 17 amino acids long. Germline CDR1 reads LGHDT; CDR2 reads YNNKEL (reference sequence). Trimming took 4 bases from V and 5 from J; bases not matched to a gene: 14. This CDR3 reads CASSRGGGRALAETQYF. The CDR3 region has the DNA TGTGCCAGCAGCCGAGGGGGCGGGAGGGCCCTCGCGGAGACCCAGTACTTC.

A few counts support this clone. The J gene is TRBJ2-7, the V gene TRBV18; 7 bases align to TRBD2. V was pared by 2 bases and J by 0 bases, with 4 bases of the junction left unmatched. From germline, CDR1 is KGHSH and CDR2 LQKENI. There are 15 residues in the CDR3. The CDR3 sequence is CASSPGTTLSYEQYF. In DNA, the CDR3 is TGTGCCAGCTCACCAGGGACTACCCTCTCCTACGAGCAGTACTTC.

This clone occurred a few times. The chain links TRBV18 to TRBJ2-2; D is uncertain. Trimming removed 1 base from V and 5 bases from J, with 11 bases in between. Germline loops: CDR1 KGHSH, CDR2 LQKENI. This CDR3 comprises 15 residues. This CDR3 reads CASSPQVSVTGELFF. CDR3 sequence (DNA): TGTGCCAGCTCACCACAGGTGTCAGTGACCGGGGAGCTGTTTTTT.

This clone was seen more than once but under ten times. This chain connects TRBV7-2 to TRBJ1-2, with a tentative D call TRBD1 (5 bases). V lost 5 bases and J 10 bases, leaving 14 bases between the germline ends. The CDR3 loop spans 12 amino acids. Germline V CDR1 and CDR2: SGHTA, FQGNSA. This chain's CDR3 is CASSPFSGFYTF. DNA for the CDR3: TGTGCCAGCAGCCCATTCTCAGGGTTCTACACCTTC.

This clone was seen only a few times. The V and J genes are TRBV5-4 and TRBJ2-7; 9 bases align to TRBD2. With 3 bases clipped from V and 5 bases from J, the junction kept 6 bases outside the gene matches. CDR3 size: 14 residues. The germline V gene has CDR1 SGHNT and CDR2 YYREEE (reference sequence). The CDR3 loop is CASSSPSGADEQYF. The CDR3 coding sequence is TGTGCCAGCAGCTCCCCTAGCGGGGCCGACGAGCAGTACTTC.

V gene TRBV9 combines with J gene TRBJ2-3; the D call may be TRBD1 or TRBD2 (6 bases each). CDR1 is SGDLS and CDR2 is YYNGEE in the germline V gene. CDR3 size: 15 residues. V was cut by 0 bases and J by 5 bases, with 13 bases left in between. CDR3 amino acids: CASSVVPGAQDTQYF. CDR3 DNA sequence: TGTGCCAGCAGCGTAGTCCCGGGGGCCCAAGATACGCAGTATTTT.

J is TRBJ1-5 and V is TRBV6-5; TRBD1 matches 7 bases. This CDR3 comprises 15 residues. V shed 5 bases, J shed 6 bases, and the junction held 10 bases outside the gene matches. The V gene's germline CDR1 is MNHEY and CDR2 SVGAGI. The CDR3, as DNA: TGTGCCAGCAGTCAGGTTCCGGGACAGAGTCAGCCCCAGCATTTT. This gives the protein CASSQVPGQSQPQHF.

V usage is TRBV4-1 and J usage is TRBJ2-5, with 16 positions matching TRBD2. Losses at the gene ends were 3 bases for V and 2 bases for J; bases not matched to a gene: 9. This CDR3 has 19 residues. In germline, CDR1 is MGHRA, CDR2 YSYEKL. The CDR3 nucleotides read TGCGCCAGCAGCCAGAGTATTGGGACTAGCGGGAGGGGTCAAGAGACCCAGTACTTC. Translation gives CASSQSIGTSGRGQETQYF.

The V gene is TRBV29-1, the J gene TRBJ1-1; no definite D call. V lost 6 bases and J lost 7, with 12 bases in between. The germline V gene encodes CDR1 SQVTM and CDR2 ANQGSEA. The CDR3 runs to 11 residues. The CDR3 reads CSVIRAFEAFF. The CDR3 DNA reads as TGCAGCGTGATACGAGCGTTTGAAGCTTTCTTT.

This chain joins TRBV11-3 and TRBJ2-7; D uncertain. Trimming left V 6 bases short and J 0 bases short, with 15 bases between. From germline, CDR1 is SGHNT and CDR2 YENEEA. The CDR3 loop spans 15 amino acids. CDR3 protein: CASSRVGRSSYEQYF. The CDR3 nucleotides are TGTGCCAGCAGTCGCGTCGGACGGAGCTCCTACGAGCAGTACTTC.

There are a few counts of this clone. DNA of the CDR3: TGTGCCAGCTCACCATCCTACGACAGGGCACACGAGCAGTACTTC. Translation gives CASSPSYDRAHEQYF. The chain employs TRBV18 and TRBJ2-7, with 7 nucleotides matching TRBD1. CDR3 length equals 15 residues. Germline CDR1 is KGHSH and CDR2 is LQKENI. V was clipped by 2 bases and J by 5 bases; unmatched bases: 9.

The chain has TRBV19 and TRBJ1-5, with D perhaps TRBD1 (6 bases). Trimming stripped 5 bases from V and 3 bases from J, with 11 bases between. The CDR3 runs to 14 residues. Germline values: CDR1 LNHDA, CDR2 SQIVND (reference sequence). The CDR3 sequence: CASSGTLANQPQHF. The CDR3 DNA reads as TGTGCCAGTAGTGGGACACTAGCCAATCAGCCCCAGCATTTT.